This T cell receptor (beta chain) stems from a study of blood T cell repertoires in COVID-19. Study-wide background: Samples came from the United States, Italy and Spain, spanning acute and convalescent COVID-19. From T cells, B-cell-depleted T cells, or PBMCs came the material, which was cDNA or gDNA.

Authors' processing steps: From reference gene primer amplification, estimates of nucleated cell counts were derived. TCRdb's copy holds only in-frame clones and misses some; the assay was immunoSEQ multiplex PCR. V and J calls and clone size come straight from that table; D and trimming were deduced from the DNA. The sample includes roughly 230,000 clones, approximately 81% of them seen just once. This TCR derives from a woman of 80 years or more with acute or convalescent COVID-19. What was sequenced was peripheral blood.

In DNA form, the CDR3 reads TGCGCCAGCAGCACCGGACATAACTATGGCTACACCTTC. Amino acid sequence: CASSTGHNYGYTF. This chain links TRBV4-1 with TRBJ1-2; TRBD1 is a possible D gene (5 bases). V lost 5 bases and J 1 base, leaving 8 bases between the germline ends. Looked up from germline, CDR1 is MGHRA and CDR2 is YSYEKL. The CDR3 has 13 residues.